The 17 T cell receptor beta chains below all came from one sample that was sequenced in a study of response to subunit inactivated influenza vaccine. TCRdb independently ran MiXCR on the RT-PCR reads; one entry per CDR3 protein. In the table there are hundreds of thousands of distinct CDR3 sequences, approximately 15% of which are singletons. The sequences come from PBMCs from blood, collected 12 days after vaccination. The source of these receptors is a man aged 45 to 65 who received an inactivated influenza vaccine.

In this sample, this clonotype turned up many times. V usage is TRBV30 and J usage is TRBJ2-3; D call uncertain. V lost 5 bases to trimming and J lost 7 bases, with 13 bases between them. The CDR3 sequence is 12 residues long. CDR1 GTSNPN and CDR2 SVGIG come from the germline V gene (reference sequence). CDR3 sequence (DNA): TGTGCCTGGGAGGCTGGCATGAATACGCAGTATTTT. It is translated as CAWEAGMNTQYF.

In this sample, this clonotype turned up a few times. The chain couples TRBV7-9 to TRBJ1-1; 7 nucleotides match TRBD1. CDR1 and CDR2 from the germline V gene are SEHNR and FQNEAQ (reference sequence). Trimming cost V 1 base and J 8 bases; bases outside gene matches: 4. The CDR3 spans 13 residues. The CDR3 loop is CASSLGQGKEAFF. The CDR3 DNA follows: TGTGCCAGCAGCTTAGGACAGGGTAAGGAAGCTTTCTTT.

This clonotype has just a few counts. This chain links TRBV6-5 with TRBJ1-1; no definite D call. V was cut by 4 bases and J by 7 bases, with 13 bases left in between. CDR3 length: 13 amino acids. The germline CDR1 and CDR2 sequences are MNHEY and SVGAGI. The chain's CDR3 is CASSFTPGVEAFF. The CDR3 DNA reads TGTGCCAGCAGTTTTACTCCGGGAGTTGAAGCTTTCTTT.

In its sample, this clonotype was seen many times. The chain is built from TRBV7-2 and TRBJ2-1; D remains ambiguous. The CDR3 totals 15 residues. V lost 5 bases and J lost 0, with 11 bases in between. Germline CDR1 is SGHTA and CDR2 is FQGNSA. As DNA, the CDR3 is TGTGCCAGCAGCCTAGTCGCTGCCTCCTACAATGAGCAGTTCTTC. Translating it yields CASSLVAASYNEQFF. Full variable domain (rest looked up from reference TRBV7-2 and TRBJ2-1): GAGVSQSPSNKVTEKGKDVELRCDPISGHTALYWYRQSLGQGLEFLIYFQGNSAPDKSGLPSDRFSAERTGGSVSTLTIQRTQQEDSAVYLCASSLVAASYNEQFFGPGTRLTVL.

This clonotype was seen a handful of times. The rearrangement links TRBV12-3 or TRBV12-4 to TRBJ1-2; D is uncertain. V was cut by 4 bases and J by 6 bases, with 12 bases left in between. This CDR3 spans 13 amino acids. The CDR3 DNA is TGTGCCAGCAGTTGGTCAGGAATCGATGGCTACACCTTC. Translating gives CASSWSGIDGYTF.

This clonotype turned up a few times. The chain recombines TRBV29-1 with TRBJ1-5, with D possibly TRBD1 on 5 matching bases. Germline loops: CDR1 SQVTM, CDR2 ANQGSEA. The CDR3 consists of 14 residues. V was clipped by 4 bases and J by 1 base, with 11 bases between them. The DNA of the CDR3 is TGCAGCGTTGGGCAGGGAAGGAGCAATCAGCCCCAGCATTTT. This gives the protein CSVGQGRSNQPQHF.

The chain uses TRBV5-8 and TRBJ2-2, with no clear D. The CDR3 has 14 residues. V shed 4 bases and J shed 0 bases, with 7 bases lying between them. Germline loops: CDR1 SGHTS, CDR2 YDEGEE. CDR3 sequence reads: CASSARTNTGELFF. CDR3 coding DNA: TGTGCCAGCAGCGCCCGGACGAACACCGGGGAGCTGTTTTTT.

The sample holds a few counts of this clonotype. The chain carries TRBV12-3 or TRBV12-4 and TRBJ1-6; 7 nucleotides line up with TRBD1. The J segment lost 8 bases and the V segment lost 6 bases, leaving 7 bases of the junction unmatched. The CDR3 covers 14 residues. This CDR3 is CASSYRGGDSPLHF. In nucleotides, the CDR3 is TGTGCCAGCAGCTACAGGGGAGGAGATTCACCCCTCCACTTT.

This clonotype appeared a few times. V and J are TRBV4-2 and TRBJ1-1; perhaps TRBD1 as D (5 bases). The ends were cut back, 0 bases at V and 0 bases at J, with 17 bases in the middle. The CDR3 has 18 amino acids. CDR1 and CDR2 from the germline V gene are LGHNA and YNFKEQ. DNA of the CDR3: TGTGCCAGCAGCCAAGATCCGGGACGCGGGAATCTGAACACTGAAGCTTTCTTT. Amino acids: CASSQDPGRGNLNTEAFF.

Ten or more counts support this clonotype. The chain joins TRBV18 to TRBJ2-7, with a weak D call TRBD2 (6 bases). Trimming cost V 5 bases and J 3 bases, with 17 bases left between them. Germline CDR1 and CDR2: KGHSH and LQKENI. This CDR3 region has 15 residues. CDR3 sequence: CASSGGDRPYYEQYF. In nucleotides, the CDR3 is TGTGCCAGCTCAGGAGGGGACCGTCCTTACTACGAGCAGTACTTC.

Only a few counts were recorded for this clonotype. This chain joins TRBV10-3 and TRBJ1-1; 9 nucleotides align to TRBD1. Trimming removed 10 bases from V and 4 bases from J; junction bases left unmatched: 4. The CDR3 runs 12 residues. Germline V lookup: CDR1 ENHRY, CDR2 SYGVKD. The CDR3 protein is CATDRGGTEAFF. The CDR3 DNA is TGTGCCACCGACAGGGGGGGCACTGAAGCTTTCTTT.

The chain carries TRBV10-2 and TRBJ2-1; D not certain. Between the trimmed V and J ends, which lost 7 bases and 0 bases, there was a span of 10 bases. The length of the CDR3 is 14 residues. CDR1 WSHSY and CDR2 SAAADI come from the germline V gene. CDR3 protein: CASTPDRSYNEQFF. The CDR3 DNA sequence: TGCGCCAGCACACCGGATCGCTCCTACAATGAGCAGTTCTTC.

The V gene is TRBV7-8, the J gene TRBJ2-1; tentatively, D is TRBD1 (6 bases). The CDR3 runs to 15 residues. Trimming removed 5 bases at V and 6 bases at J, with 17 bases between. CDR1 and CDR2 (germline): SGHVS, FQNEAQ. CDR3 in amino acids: CASSTGTHPTNEQFF. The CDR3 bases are TGTGCCAGCAGCACCGGGACACACCCCACCAATGAGCAGTTCTTC.

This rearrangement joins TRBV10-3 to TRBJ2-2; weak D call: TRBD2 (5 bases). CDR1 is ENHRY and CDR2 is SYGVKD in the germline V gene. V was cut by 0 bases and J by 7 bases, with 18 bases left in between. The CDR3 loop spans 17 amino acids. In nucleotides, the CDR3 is TGTGCCATCAGTGAGTCTAGGACTGCTAGGCCCGACGGGGAGCTGTTTTTT. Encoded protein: CAISESRTARPDGELFF.

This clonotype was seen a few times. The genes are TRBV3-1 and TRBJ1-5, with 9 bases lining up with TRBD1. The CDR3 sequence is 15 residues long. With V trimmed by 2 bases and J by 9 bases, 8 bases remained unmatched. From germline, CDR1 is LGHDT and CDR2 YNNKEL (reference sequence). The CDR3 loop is CASSQRGQGAGPQHF. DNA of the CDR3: TGTGCCAGCAGCCAAAGGGGACAGGGCGCTGGGCCCCAGCATTTT.

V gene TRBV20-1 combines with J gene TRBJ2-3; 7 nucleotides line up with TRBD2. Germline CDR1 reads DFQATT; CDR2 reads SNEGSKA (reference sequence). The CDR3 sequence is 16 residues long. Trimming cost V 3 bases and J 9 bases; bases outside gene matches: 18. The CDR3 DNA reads TGCAGTGCTAGGATGGCCCGGCGGGAGATGACGGGGACGCAGTATTTT. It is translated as CSARMARREMTGTQYF.

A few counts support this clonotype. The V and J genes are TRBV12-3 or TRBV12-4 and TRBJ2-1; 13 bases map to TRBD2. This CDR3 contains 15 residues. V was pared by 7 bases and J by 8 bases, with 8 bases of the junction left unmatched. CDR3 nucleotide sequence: TGTGCCAGCATTCAAGGGACTAGCGGGATCTATGAGCAGTTCTTC. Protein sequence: CASIQGTSGIYEQFF.